This TCR beta chain was captured by sequencing in a study of shared clonotypes between healthy human individuals. Study details: The cohort comprised a couple of women and a few men. Their ages spanned 18 to 49 years. CD8 memory received one plate per donor, CD8 naive two, CD4 memory three and CD4 naive three.

This CDR3 comprises 15 residues. CDR1 and CDR2 from the germline V gene are MGHRA and YSYEKL. Assay: immunoSEQ multiplex PCR; the TCRdb copy retains only in-frame clones and omits some. Among about 2.4 million clones listed, 80% to 95% were seen once. Every donor, a Caucasian adult, lived in Nashville, Tennessee. Into CD45RA+ naive and CD45RA-negative memory subsets, the CD4+ cells were split. The sample taken for sequencing was naive CD4+ T cells from PBMCs. Sample subset: CD45RA+ positively selected. The chain joins TRBV4-1 to TRBJ2-5, with D tentatively TRBD1 or TRBD2 (5 bases each). The last part of the DNA fits TRBJ2-7 better; the J call may be wrong. This receptor was obtained from a man aged 18 to 29 in good health. Some clones in this sample may be carry-over from other donors' samples. The CDR3 loop is CASSQEERTTYEQYF. In nucleotides, the CDR3 is TGCGCCAGCAGCCAAGAGGAGCGGACAACCTACGAGCAGTACTTC.